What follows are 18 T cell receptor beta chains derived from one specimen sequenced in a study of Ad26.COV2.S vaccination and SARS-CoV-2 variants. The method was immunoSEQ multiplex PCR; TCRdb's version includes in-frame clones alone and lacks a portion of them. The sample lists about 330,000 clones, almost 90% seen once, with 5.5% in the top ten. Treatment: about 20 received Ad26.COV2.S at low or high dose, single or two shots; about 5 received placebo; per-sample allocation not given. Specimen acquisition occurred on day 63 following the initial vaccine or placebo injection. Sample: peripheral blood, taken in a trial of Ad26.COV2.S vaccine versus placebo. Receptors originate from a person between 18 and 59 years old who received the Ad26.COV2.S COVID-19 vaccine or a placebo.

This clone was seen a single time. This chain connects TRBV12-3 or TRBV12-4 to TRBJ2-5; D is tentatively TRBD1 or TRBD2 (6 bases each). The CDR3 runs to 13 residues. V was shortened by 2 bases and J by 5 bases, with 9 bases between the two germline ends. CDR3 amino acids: CASSLLGGETQYF. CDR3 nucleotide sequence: TGTGCCAGCAGTTTACTGGGGGGCGAGACCCAGTACTTC.

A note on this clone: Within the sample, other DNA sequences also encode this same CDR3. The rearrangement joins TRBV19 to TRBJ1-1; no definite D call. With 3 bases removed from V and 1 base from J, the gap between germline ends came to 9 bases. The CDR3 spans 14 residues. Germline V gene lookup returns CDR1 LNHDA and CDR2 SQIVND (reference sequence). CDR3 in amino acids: CASSILGGNTEAFF. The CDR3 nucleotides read TGTGCCAGTAGTATTCTGGGAGGGAACACTGAAGCTTTCTTT.

CDR3 sequence (DNA): TGTGCCAGCAGCCCTAGGGAGGGTGGAACCTTGAACACTGAAGCTTTCTTT. Residues: CASSPREGGTLNTEAFF. This chain uses TRBV3-1 (or the pseudogene TRBV3-2) with TRBJ1-1; D remains ambiguous. The CDR3 totals 17 residues. The V and J ends lost 4 bases and 0 bases respectively, with 18 bases between them. Germline V CDR1 and CDR2: LGHDT, YNNKEL (reference sequence).

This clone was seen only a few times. CDR3 in amino acids: CASSSSGLAGGRRKQYV. CDR3 DNA sequence: TGTGCCAGCAGCTCCTCCGGGCTAGCGGGAGGGAGGCGTAAGCAGTACGTC. The chain combines TRBV6-2 or TRBV6-3 with TRBJ2-7, with 12 bases fitting TRBD2. The CDR3 covers 17 residues. Trimming took 6 bases from V and 8 from J; bases not matched to a gene: 17. The germline CDR1 and CDR2 sequences are MNHEY and SVGEGT.

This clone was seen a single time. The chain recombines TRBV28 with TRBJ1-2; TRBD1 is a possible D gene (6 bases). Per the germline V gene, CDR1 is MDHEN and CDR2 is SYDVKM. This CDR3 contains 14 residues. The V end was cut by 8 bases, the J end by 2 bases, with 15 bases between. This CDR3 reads CASYTGASNYGYTF. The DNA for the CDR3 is TGTGCCAGCTACACGGGGGCCTCCAACTATGGCTACACCTTC.

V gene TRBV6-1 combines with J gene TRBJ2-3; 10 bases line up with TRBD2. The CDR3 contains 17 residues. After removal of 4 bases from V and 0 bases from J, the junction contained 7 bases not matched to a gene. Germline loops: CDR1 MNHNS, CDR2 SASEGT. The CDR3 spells CASSALPSGGSTDTQYF. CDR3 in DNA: TGTGCCAGCAGTGCCCTCCCTAGCGGGGGTAGCACAGATACGCAGTATTTT.

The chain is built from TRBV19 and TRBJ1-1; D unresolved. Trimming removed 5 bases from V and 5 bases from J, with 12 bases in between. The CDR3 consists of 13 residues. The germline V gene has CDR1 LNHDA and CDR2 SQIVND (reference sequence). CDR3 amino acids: CASSPWAGTEAFF. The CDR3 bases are TGTGCCAGTAGTCCCTGGGCCGGAACTGAAGCTTTCTTT. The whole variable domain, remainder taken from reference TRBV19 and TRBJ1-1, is DGGITQSPKYLFRKEGQNVTLSCEQNLNHDAMYWYRQDPGQGLRLIYYSQIVNDFQKGDIAEGYSVSREKKESFPLTVTSAQKNPTAFYLCASSPWAGTEAFFGQGTRLTVV.

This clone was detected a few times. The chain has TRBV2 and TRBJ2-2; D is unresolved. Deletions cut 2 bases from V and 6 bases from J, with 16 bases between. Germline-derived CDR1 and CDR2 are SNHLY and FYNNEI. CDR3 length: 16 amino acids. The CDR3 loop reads CASSEYVGSLPGELFF. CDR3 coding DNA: TGTGCCAGCAGTGAATACGTCGGATCCCTCCCCGGGGAGCTGTTTTTT.

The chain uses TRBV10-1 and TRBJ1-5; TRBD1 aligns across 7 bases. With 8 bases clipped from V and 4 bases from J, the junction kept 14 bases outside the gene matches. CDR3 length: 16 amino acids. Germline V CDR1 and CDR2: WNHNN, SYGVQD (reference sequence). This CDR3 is CASGFEQGQTNQPQHF. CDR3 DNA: TGCGCCAGCGGATTTGAACAGGGACAGACGAATCAGCCCCAGCATTTT.

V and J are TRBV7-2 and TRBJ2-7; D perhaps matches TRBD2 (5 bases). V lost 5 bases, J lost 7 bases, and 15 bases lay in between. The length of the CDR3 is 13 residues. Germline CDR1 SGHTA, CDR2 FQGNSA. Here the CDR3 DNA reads TGTGCCAGCAGCCCCCGCGAGCGGTGGGAGCAGTACTTC. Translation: CASSPRERWEQYF.

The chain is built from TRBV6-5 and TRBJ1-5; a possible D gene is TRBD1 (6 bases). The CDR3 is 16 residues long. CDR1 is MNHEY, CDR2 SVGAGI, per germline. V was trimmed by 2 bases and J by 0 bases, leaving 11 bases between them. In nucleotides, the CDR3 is TGTGCCAGCAGTTACGGGGGGGGACATAGCAATCAGCCCCAGCATTTT. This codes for CASSYGGGHSNQPQHF.

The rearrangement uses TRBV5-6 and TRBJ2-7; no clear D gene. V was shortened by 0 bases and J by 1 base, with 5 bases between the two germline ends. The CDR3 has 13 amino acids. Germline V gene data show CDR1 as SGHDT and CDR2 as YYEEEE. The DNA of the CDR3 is TGTGCCAGCAGCTTGGCACAGTCCTACGAGCAGTACTTC. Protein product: CASSLAQSYEQYF.

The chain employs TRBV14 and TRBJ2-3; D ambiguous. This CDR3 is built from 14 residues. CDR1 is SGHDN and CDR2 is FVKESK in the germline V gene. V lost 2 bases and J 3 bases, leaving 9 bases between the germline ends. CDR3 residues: CASSQNPWTDTQYF. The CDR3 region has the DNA TGTGCCAGCAGCCAAAATCCTTGGACAGATACGCAGTATTTT.

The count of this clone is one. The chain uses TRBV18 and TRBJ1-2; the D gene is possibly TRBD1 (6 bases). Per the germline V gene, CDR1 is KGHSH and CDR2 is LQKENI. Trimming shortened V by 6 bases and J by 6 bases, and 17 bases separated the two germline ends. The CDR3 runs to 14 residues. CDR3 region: CASSLLDSSDGYTF. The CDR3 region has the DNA TGTGCCAGCTCCCTCCTGGACAGCTCCGATGGCTACACCTTC.

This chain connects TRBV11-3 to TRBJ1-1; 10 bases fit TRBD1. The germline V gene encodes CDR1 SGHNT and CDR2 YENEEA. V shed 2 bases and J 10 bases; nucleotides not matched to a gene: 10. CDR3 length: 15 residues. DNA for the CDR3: TGTGCCAGCAGCTTACGGACAGGGGGGGTAAAGGTAGCTTTCTTT. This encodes CASSLRTGGVKVAFF.

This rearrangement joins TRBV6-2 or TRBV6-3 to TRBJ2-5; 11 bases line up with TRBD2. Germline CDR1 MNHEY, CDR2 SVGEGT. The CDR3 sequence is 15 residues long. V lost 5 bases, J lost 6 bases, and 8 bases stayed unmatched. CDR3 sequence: CASSPNSGRAQTQYF. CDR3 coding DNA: TGTGCCAGCAGTCCGAATAGCGGGAGGGCACAGACCCAGTACTTC.

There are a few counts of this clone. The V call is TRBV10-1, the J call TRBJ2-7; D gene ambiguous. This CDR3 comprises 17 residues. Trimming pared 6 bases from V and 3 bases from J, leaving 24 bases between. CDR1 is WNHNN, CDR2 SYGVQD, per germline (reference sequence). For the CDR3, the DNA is TGCGCCAGCAGGGCCCCCTTGCAGGTCCGAATCTTCTACGAGCAGTACTTC. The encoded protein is CASRAPLQVRIFYEQYF.

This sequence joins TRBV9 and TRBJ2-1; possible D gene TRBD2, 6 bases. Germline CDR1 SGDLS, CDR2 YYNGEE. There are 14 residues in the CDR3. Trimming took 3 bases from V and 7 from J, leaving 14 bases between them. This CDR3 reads CASSGDSLLNEQFF. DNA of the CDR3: TGTGCCAGCAGCGGGGACTCGCTATTGAATGAGCAGTTCTTC.